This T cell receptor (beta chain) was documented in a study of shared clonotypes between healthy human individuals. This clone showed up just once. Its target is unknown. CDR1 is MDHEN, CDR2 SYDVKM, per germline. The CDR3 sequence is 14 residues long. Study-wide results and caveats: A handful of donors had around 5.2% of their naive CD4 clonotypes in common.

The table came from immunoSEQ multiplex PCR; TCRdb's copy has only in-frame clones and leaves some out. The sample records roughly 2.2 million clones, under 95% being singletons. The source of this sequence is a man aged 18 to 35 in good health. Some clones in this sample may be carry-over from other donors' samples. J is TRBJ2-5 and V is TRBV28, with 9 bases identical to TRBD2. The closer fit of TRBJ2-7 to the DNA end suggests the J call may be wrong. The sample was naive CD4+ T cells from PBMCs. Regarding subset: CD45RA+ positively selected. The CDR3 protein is CASPPGGRAHEQYF. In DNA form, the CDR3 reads TGTGCCAGCCCGCCTGGCGGGAGGGCCCACGAGCAGTACTTC.